A selection of T cell receptor beta chains follows, all from one sample in a study of control samples from healthy donors and cancer patients. Method: immunoSEQ multiplex PCR; TCRdb's copy keeps in-frame clones and lacks some. Altogether around 130,000 clones are present, roughly 90% being singletons, with the ten largest covering almost 40%. Input material: blood. Receptors were obtained from a man aged 45-65 years in good health. CDR3s include the opening cysteine and the closing phenylalanine or tryptophan. Each record gives: CDR3 protein, CDR3 DNA, J gene, clone size, CDR3 length, D gene, V gene. A D gene is named only where the DNA matches it firmly. A row's size may be missing; if present it is once, few, many or a size class.

CDR3aa: CASSSQGARTEAFF
CDR3nt: TGTGCCAGCAGTTCTCAGGGGGCGCGGACTGAAGCTTTCTTT
j_gene: TRBJ1-1
abundance: .
len: 14
d_gene: TRBD1
v_gene: TRBV6-5

CDR3aa: CASSVTLVDTDTQYF
CDR3nt: TGTGCCAGCAGCGTAACGTTAGTCGACACAGATACGCAGTATTTT
j_gene: TRBJ2-3
abundance: .
len: 15
d_gene: .
v_gene: TRBV9

CDR3aa: CASSSGHRTDTQYF
CDR3nt: TGTGCCAGCAGTTCGGGACACCGCACAGATACGCAGTATTTT
j_gene: TRBJ2-3
abundance: .
len: 14
d_gene: .
v_gene: TRBV27

CDR3aa: CASSWDGNEKLFF
CDR3nt: TGTGCCAGCAGTTGGGACGGTAATGAAAAACTGTTTTTT
j_gene: TRBJ1-4
abundance: .
len: 13
d_gene: .
v_gene: TRBV6-5

CDR3aa: CASSSWTGLNTEAFF
CDR3nt: TGTGCCAGCAGCTCCTGGACAGGGTTGAACACTGAAGCTTTCTTT
j_gene: TRBJ1-1
abundance: once
len: 15
d_gene: TRBD1
v_gene: TRBV7-2

CDR3aa: CASEYRGPRSEQYF
CDR3nt: TGTGCCAGCGAGTACAGGGGGCCTCGGTCCGAGCAGTACTTC
j_gene: TRBJ2-7
abundance: .
len: 14
d_gene: TRBD1
v_gene: TRBV6-7

CDR3aa: CASSLAGELFF
CDR3nt: TGTGCCAGCAGCTTGGCCGGGGAGCTGTTTTTT
j_gene: TRBJ2-2
abundance: few
len: 11
d_gene: .
v_gene: TRBV5-4

CDR3aa: CAWGPGGTVPTDTQYF
CDR3nt: TGTGCCTGGGGCCCGGGGGGGACCGTTCCCACAGATACGCAGTATTTT
j_gene: TRBJ2-3
abundance: once
len: 16
d_gene: TRBD2
v_gene: TRBV30

CDR3aa: CASSGAALMNTEAFF
CDR3nt: TGTGCCAGCAGTGGGGCAGCCCTAATGAACACTGAAGCTTTCTTT
j_gene: TRBJ1-1
abundance: few
len: 15
d_gene: .
v_gene: TRBV2

CDR3aa: CSVGRGVNEKLFF
CDR3nt: TGCAGCGTGGGACGGGGAGTTAATGAAAAACTGTTTTTT
j_gene: TRBJ1-4
abundance: .
len: 13
d_gene: .
v_gene: TRBV29-1

CDR3aa: CASRARDFHGYTF
CDR3nt: TGTGCCAGCAGGGCCAGGGATTTCCATGGCTACACCTTC
j_gene: TRBJ1-2
abundance: .
len: 13
d_gene: .
v_gene: TRBV27

CDR3aa: CASSLGPGVSGNTIYF
CDR3nt: TGTGCCAGCAGCTTAGGGCCAGGGGTGTCTGGAAACACCATATATTTT
j_gene: TRBJ1-3
abundance: .
len: 16
d_gene: .
v_gene: TRBV7-2

CDR3aa: CATSRDIGTDEGYTF
CDR3nt: TGTGCCACCAGCAGAGATATCGGGACAGATGAGGGCTACACCTTC
j_gene: TRBJ1-2
abundance: few
len: 15
d_gene: TRBD1
v_gene: TRBV15

CDR3aa: CASEEEGLPTRGYTF
CDR3nt: TGCGCCAGCGAGGAAGAGGGTCTCCCTACCCGTGGCTACACCTTC
j_gene: TRBJ1-2
abundance: many
len: 15
d_gene: .
v_gene: TRBV23-1

CDR3aa: CASSAGRVPRPYEQYF
CDR3nt: TGCGCCAGCAGCGCGGGGCGAGTCCCTCGGCCCTACGAGCAGTACTTC
j_gene: TRBJ2-7
abundance: once
len: 16
d_gene: .
v_gene: TRBV5-1

CDR3aa: CASSYGRGSNQPQHF
CDR3nt: TGTGCCAGCAGTTACGGCAGGGGATCGAATCAGCCCCAGCATTTT
j_gene: TRBJ1-5
abundance: .
len: 15
d_gene: .
v_gene: TRBV6-5

CDR3aa: CASSYGQGGGNTIYF
CDR3nt: TGTGCCAGCAGCTATGGACAGGGCGGGGGAAACACCATATATTTT
j_gene: TRBJ1-3
abundance: once
len: 15
d_gene: TRBD1
v_gene: TRBV3-1/TRBV3-2

CDR3aa: CASAGTANQPQHF
CDR3nt: TGCGCCAGCGCCGGGACAGCTAATCAGCCCCAGCATTTT
j_gene: TRBJ1-5
abundance: .
len: 13
d_gene: TRBD1
v_gene: TRBV10-2

CDR3aa: CASSIRVYPRANEKLFF
CDR3nt: TGTGCCAGTAGTATTCGGGTTTACCCGAGGGCTAATGAAAAACTGTTTTTT
j_gene: TRBJ1-4
abundance: .
len: 17
d_gene: .
v_gene: TRBV19

CDR3aa: CASGTFGNEQFF
CDR3nt: TGTGCCAGCGGGACCTTCGGGAATGAGCAGTTCTTC
j_gene: TRBJ2-1
abundance: once
len: 12
d_gene: .
v_gene: TRBV9

CDR3aa: CASTPGQGYTDTQYF
CDR3nt: TGTGCCAGCACCCCGGGACAGGGCTACACAGATACGCAGTATTTT
j_gene: TRBJ2-3
abundance: .
len: 15
d_gene: TRBD1
v_gene: TRBV5-5